One sample yielded the 20 T cell receptor beta chains listed below, sequenced in a study of T cell repertoires in cytomegalovirus infection. TCRdb itself ran the reads through MiXCR, one entry per CDR3 protein. The sample includes roughly 240,000 distinct CDR3 sequences, about 5.9% of them seen just once. Sequencing input: PBMCs. These receptors all stem from a human donor in good health (CMV status not recorded). Some clones in this sample may be carry-over from other donors' samples.

This clonotype occurred many times. The CDR3 DNA reads TGCGCCAGCAGCCTTCGGCCGGGACAGTACAATGAGCAGTTCTTC. The encoded protein is CASSLRPGQYNEQFF. The chain couples TRBV5-1 to TRBJ2-1, with 7 bases matching TRBD1. V lost 4 bases and J lost 4; bases outside the gene matches: 8. The length of the CDR3 is 15 residues. Per the germline V gene, CDR1 is SGHRS and CDR2 is YFSETQ.

V is TRBV7-9 and J is TRBJ2-2; D unclear. The CDR3 sequence is 14 residues long. Germline assignment: CDR1 SEHNR and CDR2 FQNEAQ (reference sequence). Trimming pared 5 bases from V and 1 base from J, leaving 8 bases between. CDR3 sequence reads: CASSPTMNTGELFF. CDR3 bases: TGTGCCAGCAGCCCCACAATGAACACCGGGGAGCTGTTTTTT. Full variable domain (missing parts from reference TRBV7-9 and TRBJ2-2): DTGVSQNPRHKITKRGQNVTFRCDPISEHNRLYWYRQTLGQGPEFLTYFQNEAQLEKSRLLSDRFSAERPKGSFSTLEIQRTEQGDSAMYLCASSPTMNTGELFFGEGSRLTVL.

This clonotype was seen ten or more times. The V and J genes are TRBV29-1 and TRBJ2-7; perhaps TRBD2 as D (6 bases). Germline V gene lookup returns CDR1 SQVTM and CDR2 ANQGSEA. The V and J ends lost 5 bases and 3 bases respectively, with 11 bases between them. The CDR3 is 12 amino acids. The CDR3 nucleotides read TGCAGCGTTAGGACGGGGGACTACGAGCAGTACTTC. Encoded protein: CSVRTGDYEQYF.

The chain is built from TRBV15 and TRBJ2-6; a weak D match, TRBD2 (5 bases). The CDR3 length is 18 residues. CDR1 is LNHNV and CDR2 is YYDKDF in the germline V gene (reference sequence). The germline V and J ends were trimmed by 9 bases and 1 base, with 22 bases remaining between them. DNA for the CDR3: TGTGCCACGAGGTCTCGAGGCGGAGGAGGTTCTGGGGCCAACGTCCTGACTTTC. Its protein product is CATRSRGGGGSGANVLTF.

This clonotype was found many times. The rearrangement links TRBV7-2 to TRBJ1-5, with 9 nucleotides matching TRBD1. With 1 base clipped from V and 1 base from J, the junction kept 5 bases outside the gene matches. The CDR3 is 17 residues long. Germline CDR1 SGHTA, CDR2 FQGNSA. The CDR3, as DNA: TGTGCCAGCAGCTTAGTACAGGGGGCTTCGAGCAATCAGCCCCAGCATTTT. It translates to CASSLVQGASSNQPQHF.

In this sample, this clonotype turned up many times. In DNA form, the CDR3 reads TGTGCCAGCAGCCTAGGAGGGAAGTTGCCCTCCTACGAGCAGTACTTC. Translating gives CASSLGGKLPSYEQYF. The chain carries TRBV7-6 and TRBJ2-7; D possibly corresponds to TRBD2 (6 bases). Germline V gene data show CDR1 as SGHVS and CDR2 as FNYEAQ. The CDR3 runs 16 residues. V was clipped by 5 bases and J by 0 bases, with 17 bases between them.

The chain links TRBV29-1 to TRBJ1-1, with unresolved D. CDR1 is SQVTM, CDR2 ANQGSEA, per germline. Trimming left V 3 bases short and J 5 bases short, with 13 bases between. The CDR3 sequence is 13 residues long. CDR3 in amino acids: CSVERAEGTEAFF. The CDR3 region has the DNA TGCAGCGTTGAGAGGGCCGAAGGGACTGAAGCTTTCTTT.

This clonotype was seen many times. V usage is TRBV7-2 and J usage is TRBJ2-1, with a possible D match to TRBD2 (5 bases). V was trimmed by 4 bases and J by 0 bases, leaving 10 bases between them. This CDR3 is built from 15 residues. Germline lookup yields CDR1 SGHTA and CDR2 FQGNSA. The DNA for the CDR3 is TGTGCCAGCAGCTCCTCAACTAGCTCCTACAATGAGCAGTTCTTC. Its protein product is CASSSSTSSYNEQFF.

This clonotype was seen ten or more times. CDR3 sequence (DNA): TGTGCCAGCAGTCGGACAGAGAACTATGGCTACACCTTC. Its translation: CASSRTENYGYTF. The V call is TRBV6-2 or TRBV6-3, the J call TRBJ1-2; a possible D gene is TRBD1 (6 bases). Looked up from germline, CDR1 is MNHEY and CDR2 is SVGEGT. The CDR3 runs 13 residues. The germline V and J ends were trimmed by 5 bases and 2 bases, with 9 bases remaining between them.

There are many counts of this clonotype. The J gene is TRBJ2-7, the V gene TRBV5-1, with 7 positions matching TRBD1. The germline V gene has CDR1 SGHRS and CDR2 YFSETQ. This CDR3 spans 14 amino acids. Trimming at V came to 5 bases and at J to 4 bases, leaving 9 bases not matched to a gene. CDR3 protein: CASRETGRFYEQYF. CDR3 bases: TGCGCCAGCAGAGAGACAGGGAGATTTTACGAGCAGTACTTC.

In its sample, this clonotype was seen many times. The chain recombines TRBV20-1 with TRBJ1-2; TRBD1 is a possible D gene (6 bases). V shed 0 bases and J shed 3 bases, with 8 bases lying between them. Germline V gene lookup returns CDR1 DFQATT and CDR2 SNEGSKA (reference sequence). There are 13 residues in the CDR3. CDR3 region: CSARDKGDYGYTF. The DNA of the CDR3 is TGCAGTGCTAGAGATAAGGGGGACTATGGCTACACCTTC.

This clonotype was seen many times. This sequence joins TRBV14 and TRBJ2-4; unclear D gene. The V and J ends lost 0 bases and 9 bases respectively, with 12 bases between them. Germline V gene sequence: CDR1 SGHDN, CDR2 FVKESK. CDR3 length: 14 amino acids. This CDR3 reads CASSQETWGAIQYF. Here the CDR3 DNA reads TGTGCCAGCAGCCAAGAGACCTGGGGTGCCATTCAGTACTTC.

This clonotype was seen a few times. The gene calls are TRBV5-4 and TRBJ1-4; 7 bases match TRBD1. The germline gives CDR1 SGHNT, CDR2 YYREEE (reference sequence). The CDR3 is 14 amino acids. With V trimmed by 4 bases and J by 5 bases, 5 bases remained unmatched. The CDR3 region is CASSVRDRNEKLFF. CDR3 DNA sequence: TGTGCCAGCAGCGTCCGGGACAGAAATGAAAAACTGTTTTTT.

The chain recombines TRBV14 with TRBJ2-7; D remains unclear. V dropped 1 base and J dropped 6 bases, with 4 bases sitting between them. This CDR3 region has 11 residues. The germline V gene encodes CDR1 SGHDN and CDR2 FVKESK. The CDR3 loop is CASSQACEQYF. The CDR3 bases are TGTGCCAGCAGCCAAGCCTGCGAGCAGTACTTC. Full variable domain (missing parts from reference TRBV14 and TRBJ2-7): EAGVTQFPSHSVIEKGQTVTLRCDPISGHDNLYWYRRVMGKEIKFLLHFVKESKQDESGMPNNRFLAERTGGTYSTLKVQPAELEDSGVYFCASSQACEQYFGPGTRLTVT.

This clonotype appeared many times. The chain is built from TRBV5-1 and TRBJ2-1, with TRBD2 matching 11 bases. With 4 bases clipped from V and 7 bases from J, the junction kept 7 bases outside the gene matches. This CDR3 region has 15 residues. Germline V CDR1 and CDR2: SGHRS, YFSETQ. This chain's CDR3 is CASSGGLAGPNEQFF. The CDR3, as DNA: TGCGCCAGCAGCGGAGGACTAGCGGGTCCTAATGAGCAGTTCTTC. Together with reference TRBV5-1 and TRBJ2-1, the CDR3 gives the full variable domain: KAGVTQTPRYLIKTRGQQVTLSCSPISGHRSVSWYQQTPGQGLQFLFEYFSETQRNKGNFPGRFSGRQFSNSRSEMNVSTLELGDSALYLCASSGGLAGPNEQFFGPGTRLTVL.

This clonotype was seen many times. This chain connects TRBV7-9 to TRBJ1-1, with 7 bases aligning to TRBD1. The ends lost 3 bases at V and 0 bases at J; junction bases unmatched: 10. The CDR3 covers 17 residues. CDR1 SEHNR and CDR2 FQNEAQ come from the germline V gene (reference sequence). CDR3 loop: CASSFWRDRYLNTEAFF. The CDR3 DNA reads TGTGCCAGCAGCTTTTGGCGGGACAGATACTTGAACACTGAAGCTTTCTTT. Supplemented by reference TRBV7-9 and TRBJ1-1, the full variable domain reads DTGVSQNPRHKITKRGQNVTFRCDPISEHNRLYWYRQTLGQGPEFLTYFQNEAQLEKSRLLSDRFSAERPKGSFSTLEIQRTEQGDSAMYLCASSFWRDRYLNTEAFFGQGTRLTVV.

In this sample, this clonotype turned up many times. The chain joins TRBV30 to TRBJ1-1; D ambiguous. CDR3 length: 13 amino acids. The ends were cut back, 2 bases at V and 1 base at J, with 8 bases in the middle. The germline gives CDR1 GTSNPN, CDR2 SVGIG (reference sequence). This CDR3 reads CAWSSRWNTEAFF. CDR3 in DNA: TGTGCCTGGAGTTCGCGTTGGAACACTGAAGCTTTCTTT. The full variable domain, its missing parts supplied by reference TRBV30 and TRBJ1-1, is SQTIHQWPATLVQPVGSPLSLECTVEGTSNPNLYWYRQAAGRGLQLLFYSVGIGQISSEVPQNLSASRPQDRQFILSSKKLLLSDSGFYLCAWSSRWNTEAFFGQGTRLTVV.

This clonotype was observed many times. The rearrangement links TRBV20-1 to TRBJ2-7; TRBD2 is a possible D gene (6 bases). The CDR3 extends over 13 amino acids. The V gene lost 3 bases and the J gene lost 5 bases, with 14 bases spanning the gap. CDR1 and CDR2 (germline): DFQATT, SNEGSKA (reference sequence). The CDR3 DNA reads TGCAGTGCTAGGTCGGGGGTGGGGAACGAGCAGTACTTC. This translates into CSARSGVGNEQYF.

The sample holds a few counts of this clonotype. The rearrangement uses TRBV5-1 and TRBJ2-5, with 10 bases matching TRBD2. Germline CDR1 and CDR2: SGHRS and YFSETQ. This CDR3 spans 19 amino acids. Trimming removed 0 bases from V and 5 bases from J; junction bases left unmatched: 16. The CDR3 DNA reads as TGCGCCAGCAGCTTGGGGCCGTCTGTGATACTAGCGGGGAAGGAGACCCAGTACTTC. Encoded protein: CASSLGPSVILAGKETQYF.

This clonotype was observed a few times. The chain uses TRBV20-1 and TRBJ1-2; 11 bases are shared with TRBD1. There are 15 residues in the CDR3. The ends lost 3 bases at V and 8 bases at J; junction bases unmatched: 11. The germline CDR1 and CDR2 sequences are DFQATT and SNEGSKA (reference sequence). CDR3 DNA sequence: TGCAGTGCTAGCGGGCCGGGACAGGGGGATTGGGGCTACACCTTC. Amino acid sequence: CSASGPGQGDWGYTF.